This entry is about one TCR beta chain. Its cognate antigen is unknown. The source of the sample is a study of siplizumab effects on memory and regulatory T cells. Clones were sequenced by immunoSEQ multiplex PCR, and TCRdb holds only the in-frame ones, with some missing. The table records about 100,000 clones, around 94% of them present only once. The study's findings and limits: Roughly 80-97% of proliferating CD4+ or CD8+ clones defied assignment to a naive or memory phenotype. Sequences that were alloreactive and traceable to unstimulated CD4+ memory cells were significantly reduced by siplizumab.

The sample consisted of non-Treg CD4+ T cells sorted from blood. This receptor was obtained from a human donor in good health.

The CDR3 reads CASSLFATATDTQYF. CDR3 nucleotides: TGTGCCAGCAGCTTGTTTGCGACCGCCACAGATACGCAGTATTTT. V gene TRBV5-4 combines with J gene TRBJ2-3, with D unresolved. Germline assignment: CDR1 SGHNT and CDR2 YYREEE (reference sequence). V was cut by 1 base and J by 2 bases, with 11 bases left in between. There are 15 residues in the CDR3.